Listed here are 27 T cell receptor beta chains from one sample, sequenced in a study of OX40 agonist ivuxolimab in advanced cancers. Repertoires were generated with immunoSEQ multiplex PCR, while TCRdb's copy carries only in-frame clones and drops some. This sample carries about 100,000 clones, approximately 90% of them seen once, and the ten largest clones take 0.45% to 0.65%. The source was CD4+ or CD8+ T cells sorted from blood, collected in a trial of the OX40 agonist ivuxolimab. These receptors originate from an adult with an advanced solid tumor such as melanoma, head and neck, liver or kidney cancer.

The chain has TRBV27 and TRBJ2-7, with D possibly being TRBD1 (5 bases). CDR1 is MNHEY and CDR2 is SMNVEV in the germline V gene (reference sequence). Trimming cost V 6 bases and J 5 bases, with 11 bases left between them. The CDR3 spans 12 residues. The CDR3 DNA is TGTGCCAGCAGGATGGCAGGGAACGAGCAGTACTTC. Protein: CASRMAGNEQYF.

The chain employs TRBV6-5 and TRBJ2-7; 9 bases fit TRBD2. The V and J ends lost 2 bases and 3 bases, in that order; junction bases with no gene match: 8. There are 16 residues in the CDR3. CDR1 is MNHEY and CDR2 is SVGAGI in the germline V gene. The CDR3 DNA reads TGTGCCAGCAGTTACCACCCTTCTAGCGGGGACTACGAGCAGTACTTC. It translates to CASSYHPSSGDYEQYF.

The genes are TRBV6-1 and TRBJ2-2; TRBD2 matches 7 bases. CDR1 and CDR2 (germline): MNHNS, SASEGT. This CDR3 spans 14 amino acids. The ends lost 7 bases at V and 6 bases at J; junction bases unmatched: 8. The CDR3 protein is CASKREQWAGELFF. As DNA, the CDR3 is TGTGCCAGCAAGCGGGAACAGTGGGCCGGGGAGCTGTTTTTT.

This sequence joins TRBV6-5 and TRBJ2-2, with a weak D call TRBD1 (6 bases). Germline V lookup: CDR1 MNHEY, CDR2 SVGAGI. The V gene lost 2 bases and the J gene lost 8 bases, with 15 bases spanning the gap. The CDR3 is 15 amino acids. The CDR3 reads CASSYHGQTPGELFF. The CDR3 DNA is TGTGCCAGCAGTTACCATGGACAGACACCTGGGGAGCTGTTTTTT.

The rearrangement links TRBV6-5 to TRBJ1-2; 8 bases map to TRBD1. The V gene's germline CDR1 is MNHEY and CDR2 SVGAGI. The CDR3 loop spans 13 amino acids. The V gene end was trimmed by 7 bases and the J gene end by 11 bases; junction bases not matched to a gene: 12. The CDR3, as DNA: TGTGCCAGCAAAAAAGGGACAGGACCCTTTTACACCTTC. Translating it yields CASKKGTGPFYTF.

This clone occurred once. This rearrangement joins TRBV7-2 to TRBJ2-7, with D perhaps matching TRBD2 (6 bases). The CDR3 extends over 15 amino acids. V was shortened by 3 bases and J by 0 bases, with 12 bases between the two germline ends. Germline loops: CDR1 SGHTA, CDR2 FQGNSA. CDR3 region: CASSFGTPSSYEQYF. CDR3 sequence (DNA): TGTGCCAGCAGCTTCGGGACTCCTAGCTCCTACGAGCAGTACTTC.

This sequence joins TRBV20-1 and TRBJ2-1, with unresolved D. CDR3 length: 11 residues. V lost 5 bases and J 10 bases, leaving 12 bases between the germline ends. Germline values: CDR1 DFQATT, CDR2 SNEGSKA (reference sequence). This CDR3 is CSAPDHTEQFF. As DNA, the CDR3 is TGCAGTGCTCCGGACCACACCGAGCAGTTCTTC.

J is TRBJ2-5 and V is TRBV6-5, with 10 bases that match TRBD2. This CDR3 is 15 amino acids long. Germline-derived CDR1 and CDR2 are MNHEY and SVGAGI. V lost 5 bases to trimming and J lost 3 bases; unmatched junction nucleotides: 6. CDR3 loop: CASSHHGLAEETQYF. DNA for the CDR3: TGTGCCAGCAGTCATCACGGACTAGCGGAAGAGACCCAGTACTTC.

This chain links TRBV2 with TRBJ2-3; 13 bases are shared with TRBD2. J was trimmed by 5 bases and V by 6 bases; bases with no gene match: 8. There are 16 residues in the CDR3. The germline CDR1 and CDR2 sequences are SNHLY and FYNNEI. CDR3 sequence (DNA): TGTGCCAGCAGGAAAGGACTAGCGGGAGCGTTAGATACGCAGTATTTT. Amino acid sequence: CASRKGLAGALDTQYF.

V gene TRBV19 combines with J gene TRBJ2-5; no reliable D call. Germline V gene data show CDR1 as LNHDA and CDR2 as SQIVND (reference sequence). V gave up 6 bases and J gave up 0 bases, with 8 bases separating them. This CDR3 is built from 13 residues. The CDR3 nucleotides are TGTGCCAGTAGGCCAGAGTACCAAGAGACCCAGTACTTC. Its translation is CASRPEYQETQYF.

A note on this clone: A junction end diverges from the germline sequence, so it may reflect a read error. The rearrangement uses TRBV7-7 and TRBJ2-5; TRBD2 might be the D (5 bases). Germline V CDR1 and CDR2: SSHAT, FNYEAQ (reference sequence). The CDR3 covers 14 residues. CDR3 loop: CASSLGGPEETQYF. CDR3 in DNA: TGTGCTAGCAGCTTAGGAGGTCCAGAAGAGACCCAGTACTTC.

This sequence joins TRBV11-2 and TRBJ2-7; TRBD2 agrees at 10 bases. CDR3 length: 14 residues. The germline CDR1 and CDR2 sequences are SGHAT and FQNNGV. Unmatched junction bases numbered 5, after V lost 5 bases and J lost 4 bases. The CDR3 region is CASSIAGGPYEQYF. The CDR3 coding sequence is TGTGCCAGCAGCATAGCGGGAGGTCCTTACGAGCAGTACTTC.

J is TRBJ2-5 and V is TRBV6-1; D might be TRBD2 (6 bases). V was pared by 7 bases and J by 5 bases, with 17 bases between. CDR1 is MNHNS and CDR2 is SASEGT in the germline V gene. This CDR3 is built from 14 residues. The CDR3 nucleotides are TGTGCCAGCAAAAGAGGGGCGGGGAGGGAGACCCAGTACTTC. Translating it yields CASKRGAGRETQYF.

The V and J genes are TRBV9 and TRBJ2-2; the D is unclear. Trimming pared 4 bases from V and 3 bases from J, leaving 19 bases between. The CDR3 extends over 17 amino acids. Germline values: CDR1 SGDLS, CDR2 YYNGEE. CDR3 nucleotide sequence: TGTGCCAGCAGCCCACGAGGTGGTAGCTCAGACACCGGGGAGCTGTTTTTT. It translates to CASSPRGGSSDTGELFF. Full variable domain (outside the CDR3, taken from reference TRBV9 and TRBJ2-2): DSGVTQTPKHLITATGQRVTLRCSPRSGDLSVYWYQQSLDQGLQFLIQYYNGEERAKGNILERFSAQQFPDLHSELNLSSLELGDSALYFCASSPRGGSSDTGELFFGEGSRLTVL.

CDR3 protein: CASSESDRRSHGYTF. The DNA of the CDR3 is TGTGCCAGCAGTGAATCGGATCGCCGTTCGCATGGCTACACCTTC. V is TRBV6-1 and J is TRBJ1-2; D unclear. The CDR3 is made up of 15 amino acids. The germline V and J ends were trimmed by 2 bases and 6 bases, with 16 bases remaining between them. Germline V CDR1 and CDR2: MNHNS, SASEGT.

The rearrangement uses TRBV2 and TRBJ2-4; D gene uncertain. V was shortened by 1 base and J by 0 bases, with 13 bases between the two germline ends. There are 17 residues in the CDR3. Per the germline V gene, CDR1 is SNHLY and CDR2 is FYNNEI. The CDR3 protein is CASSEVRMGLAKNIQYF. The DNA of the CDR3 is TGTGCCAGCAGTGAAGTAAGGATGGGATTAGCCAAAAACATTCAGTACTTC.

The chain uses TRBV19 and TRBJ1-5; D remains ambiguous. The CDR3 has 15 amino acids. CDR1 and CDR2 (germline): LNHDA, SQIVND (reference sequence). The V and J ends lost 5 bases and 3 bases respectively, with 14 bases between them. In nucleotides, the CDR3 is TGTGCCAGTAGTTTCGGGCCGATCGCCAATCAGCCCCAGCATTTT. This codes for CASSFGPIANQPQHF.

The V gene is TRBV28, the J gene TRBJ2-7, with D hard to call. The V end was cut by 3 bases, the J end by 5 bases, with 8 bases between. Germline CDR1 is MDHEN and CDR2 is SYDVKM. The CDR3 totals 12 residues. The CDR3 nucleotides read TGTGCCAGCAGTTTTTCGAAAGACGAGCAGTACTTC. Encoded protein: CASSFSKDEQYF.

The chain uses TRBV7-9 and TRBJ2-7; perhaps TRBD2 as D (6 bases). Germline CDR1 reads SEHNR; CDR2 reads FQNEAQ (reference sequence). The CDR3 contains 13 residues. Trimming took off 8 bases at V and 7 bases at J, with 18 bases between the two ends. DNA of the CDR3: TGTGCCAGCTCGGGCGGGAAGGTAGGGGAGCAGTACTTC. The encoded protein is CASSGGKVGEQYF.

J is TRBJ2-7 and V is TRBV5-1; 12 nucleotides match TRBD1. V lost 7 bases, J lost 7 bases, and 9 bases stayed unmatched. Germline assignment: CDR1 SGHRS and CDR2 YFSETQ. CDR3 size: 14 residues. The CDR3 DNA is TGCGCCAGCCGATCCGGGACAGGGGGCGAGGAGCAGTACTTC. Translation: CASRSGTGGEEQYF. Drawing the rest from reference TRBV5-1 and TRBJ2-7, the complete variable domain is KAGVTQTPRYLIKTRGQQVTLSCSPISGHRSVSWYQQTPGQGLQFLFEYFSETQRNKGNFPGRFSGRQFSNSRSEMNVSTLELGDSALYLCASRSGTGGEEQYFGPGTRLTVT.

CDR3 in DNA: TGCGCCAGCAGCACCCCGGGACGGACAACCTACGAGCAGTACTTC. Residues: CASSTPGRTTYEQYF. The chain employs TRBV5-1 and TRBJ2-7; D could derive from TRBD1 or TRBD2 (5 bases each). The CDR3 length is 15 residues. Germline V gives CDR1 SGHRS, CDR2 YFSETQ. Trimming removed 4 bases from V and 2 bases from J, with 16 bases in between.

The genes are TRBV5-6 and TRBJ2-2, with a possible D match to TRBD2 (5 bases). CDR1 is SGHDT, CDR2 YYEEEE, per germline. The V end lost 4 bases, the J end lost 6 bases, and 19 bases lay between the germline ends. CDR3 length: 16 amino acids. CDR3 protein: CASSRRVRASAGELFF. The CDR3 nucleotides read TGTGCCAGCAGCCGAAGGGTGAGGGCCAGCGCCGGGGAGCTGTTTTTT.

The chain combines TRBV6-1 with TRBJ2-1; 11 bases align to TRBD1. The ends lost 6 bases at V and 3 bases at J; junction bases unmatched: 4. The CDR3 has 15 residues. Germline assignment: CDR1 MNHNS and CDR2 SASEGT. DNA for the CDR3: TGTGCCAGCAGATCCGGGACAGGGGGCTACAATGAGCAGTTCTTC. Translated: CASRSGTGGYNEQFF.

The chain has TRBV25-1 and TRBJ2-7, with a possible D match to TRBD1 (5 bases). Trimming took off 6 bases at V and 5 bases at J, with 8 bases between the two ends. The germline V gene encodes CDR1 MGHDK and CDR2 SYGVNS. The CDR3 runs to 11 residues. The CDR3 sequence: CASRGRDEQYF. CDR3 sequence (DNA): TGTGCCAGCAGAGGCAGGGACGAGCAGTACTTC.

The rearrangement links TRBV20-1 to TRBJ1-5; 9 nucleotides align to TRBD1. The CDR3 contains 11 residues. From germline, CDR1 is DFQATT and CDR2 SNEGSKA (reference sequence). Unmatched junction bases numbered 4, after V lost 1 base and J lost 15 bases. The CDR3 coding sequence is TGCAGTGCTAGAGCCCGGGACAGGGCGCATTTT. It encodes CSARARDRAHF.

V and J are TRBV7-2 and TRBJ2-1, with 8 bases that match TRBD2. V lost 4 bases, J lost 8 bases, and 7 bases stayed unmatched. Germline V CDR1 and CDR2: SGHTA, FQGNSA. This CDR3 has 14 amino acids. The CDR3 region is CASSSAGAWDEQFF. CDR3 nucleotides: TGTGCCAGCAGCTCAGCGGGAGCATGGGATGAGCAGTTCTTC.

This chain joins TRBV14 and TRBJ2-4; TRBD1 is a possible D gene (6 bases). Germline V gene data show CDR1 as SGHDN and CDR2 as FVKESK. This CDR3 spans 13 amino acids. V lost 4 bases, J lost 6 bases, and 10 bases lay in between. The CDR3, as DNA: TGTGCCAGCAGCCGCTCACAGGGAAACATTCAGTACTTC. This sequence encodes CASSRSQGNIQYF.